Presented here are 24 T cell receptor beta chains from one specimen sequenced in a study of molecular identifiers for immune sequencing clone quantification. Each CDR3 protein is one row after TCRdb ran MiXCR on the PCR reads. Found here are some 650,000 distinct CDR3 sequences, less than 20% of them singletons; the top ten hold around 0.9%. The sample consisted of naive CD8+ T cells from blood, with Jurkat cell RNA spiked in. Subset of the sample: FACS-sorted CD8+CD4-CCR7+CD45RA+ naive T cells. These receptors all come from a human donor in good health. Some libraries in this study had Jurkat cell RNA spiked in.

This chain joins TRBV19 and TRBJ1-1; D remains unclear. V lost 5 bases and J 4 bases, leaving 14 bases between the germline ends. CDR1 and CDR2 from the germline V gene are LNHDA and SQIVND (reference sequence). The CDR3 runs to 14 residues. CDR3 nucleotide sequence: TGTGCCAGTAGTTCCTATTCGGGATTCACTGAAGCTTTCTTT. This encodes CASSSYSGFTEAFF.

This clonotype was recorded at least ten times. This chain links TRBV7-2 with TRBJ2-7; D possibly corresponds to TRBD2 (5 bases). CDR1 and CDR2 from the germline V gene are SGHTA and FQGNSA. This CDR3 has 14 amino acids. V shed 1 base and J shed 1 base, with 8 bases lying between them. In nucleotides, the CDR3 is TGTGCCAGCAGCTTAGGAGGGCTTTCCTACGAGCAGTACTTC. Translated: CASSLGGLSYEQYF.

This clonotype has ten or more counts. The CDR3: CASSQDPGGPSTDTQYF. CDR3 DNA: TGTGCCAGCAGCCAAGATCCGGGGGGTCCGAGCACAGATACGCAGTATTTT. The rearrangement links TRBV14 to TRBJ2-3; the match to TRBD2 covers 7 bases. Germline V gene data show CDR1 as SGHDN and CDR2 as FVKESK. This CDR3 is 17 amino acids long. V was pared by 0 bases and J by 0 bases, with 6 bases of the junction left unmatched.

At least ten counts were recorded for this clonotype. The chain uses TRBV5-6 and TRBJ2-4; D may be TRBD2 (5 bases). CDR3 length: 17 residues. CDR1 and CDR2 (germline): SGHDT, YYEEEE. The ends were cut back, 0 bases at V and 0 bases at J, with 13 bases in the middle. CDR3 amino acids: CASSLAALRVAKNIQYF. Written as DNA, the CDR3 is TGTGCCAGCAGCTTGGCCGCGTTGCGGGTAGCCAAAAACATTCAGTACTTC. The whole variable domain, filled in from reference TRBV5-6 and TRBJ2-4, reads DAGVTQSPTHLIKTRGQQVTLRCSPKSGHDTVSWYQQALGQGPQFIFQYYEEEERQRGNFPDRFSGHQFPNYSSELNVNALLLGDSALYLCASSLAALRVAKNIQYFGAGTRLSVL.

This rearrangement joins TRBV7-9 to TRBJ2-7, with TRBD1 as a possible D gene (5 bases). Trimming removed 1 base from V and 3 bases from J, with 10 bases in between. CDR1 is SEHNR and CDR2 is FQNEAQ in the germline V gene (reference sequence). This CDR3 spans 14 amino acids. The CDR3 loop is CASSLVQGIYEQYF. CDR3 DNA: TGTGCCAGCAGCTTAGTCCAGGGTATCTACGAGCAGTACTTC. Drawing the rest from reference TRBV7-9 and TRBJ2-7, the complete variable domain is DTGVSQNPRHKITKRGQNVTFRCDPISEHNRLYWYRQTLGQGPEFLTYFQNEAQLEKSRLLSDRFSAERPKGSFSTLEIQRTEQGDSAMYLCASSLVQGIYEQYFGPGTRLTVT.

The table lists this clonotype with a few counts. The chain carries TRBV9 and TRBJ1-4, with D perhaps matching TRBD1 (6 bases). Per germline, CDR1 SGDLS and CDR2 YYNGEE. This CDR3 region has 14 residues. V dropped 3 bases and J dropped 8 bases, with 14 bases sitting between them. CDR3 loop: CASSEFWGAEKLFF. CDR3 nucleotides: TGTGCCAGCAGCGAATTCTGGGGGGCGGAAAAACTGTTTTTT.

This clonotype was seen ten or more times. This chain links TRBV6-1 with TRBJ1-4; TRBD1 is a possible D gene (6 bases). The germline V and J ends were trimmed by 1 base and 3 bases, with 9 bases remaining between them. The CDR3 is 15 amino acids. Germline V gives CDR1 MNHNS, CDR2 SASEGT. The CDR3 nucleotides are TGTGCCAGCAGTGAAGTAAGGACAGCTAATGAAAAACTGTTTTTT. Translation: CASSEVRTANEKLFF.

This clonotype was found a few times. The chain is built from TRBV5-6 and TRBJ2-7; D is possibly TRBD1 or TRBD2 (6 bases each). This CDR3 region has 12 residues. The germline V and J ends were trimmed by 4 bases and 6 bases, with 11 bases remaining between them. The germline gives CDR1 SGHDT, CDR2 YYEEEE. For the CDR3, the DNA is TGTGCCAGCAGCCTGGAGGGGGGCGAGCAGTACTTC. Translated, it gives CASSLEGGEQYF.

This clonotype was observed at least ten times. The chain links TRBV6-6 to TRBJ1-5, with 9 bases lining up with TRBD1. The CDR3 consists of 14 residues. The J segment lost 9 bases and the V segment lost 2 bases, leaving 5 bases of the junction unmatched. Germline V lookup: CDR1 MNHNY, CDR2 SVGAGI (reference sequence). This CDR3 reads CASSYGTGQLPQHF. CDR3 bases: TGTGCCAGCAGTTACGGGACAGGGCAGCTGCCCCAGCATTTT.

This chain links TRBV2 with TRBJ1-2; D not resolved. The CDR3 consists of 13 residues. The V and J ends lost 3 bases and 0 bases respectively, with 5 bases between them. The germline V gene has CDR1 SNHLY and CDR2 FYNNEI. CDR3 nucleotides: TGTGCCAGCAGTGAGCGGTCTAACTATGGCTACACCTTC. Translated, it gives CASSERSNYGYTF.

This clonotype appeared a single time. Possible read error: a much larger clone is one base away. The V call is TRBV4-1, the J call TRBJ2-3; D might be TRBD1 or TRBD2, each matching 7 bases. Trimming cost V 4 bases and J 6 bases, with 20 bases left between them. CDR1 and CDR2 (germline): MGHRA, YSYEKL. This CDR3 spans 16 amino acids. CDR3 sequence (DNA): TGCGCCAGCAGCCGATTGACAGGGTTTAGCGGGGATACGCAGTATTTT. As protein: CASSRLTGFSGDTQYF.

There are many counts of this clonotype. This chain connects TRBV24-1 to TRBJ2-1, with D possibly TRBD1 on 5 matching bases. This CDR3 is built from 13 residues. Deletions cut 5 bases from V and 5 bases from J, with 9 bases between. Germline V gives CDR1 KGHDR, CDR2 SFDVKD. CDR3 sequence (DNA): TGTGCCACCAGTGTCGGACACAACAATGAGCAGTTCTTC. As protein: CATSVGHNNEQFF.

The chain recombines TRBV9 with TRBJ1-5; maybe TRBD1 (5 bases). Germline CDR1 reads SGDLS; CDR2 reads YYNGEE. The CDR3 has 14 residues. V lost 3 bases and J 7 bases, leaving 14 bases between the germline ends. The CDR3 DNA reads as TGTGCCAGCAGCGGTGGAGGGGCCAGACAGCCCCAGCATTTT. Its translation is CASSGGGARQPQHF.

The genes are TRBV6-1 and TRBJ1-1; 11 bases line up with TRBD1. The CDR3 has 18 residues. J gave up 7 bases and V 5 bases, and 18 bases lay outside the gene matches. CDR1 is MNHNS and CDR2 is SASEGT in the germline V gene. CDR3 nucleotide sequence: TGTGCCAGCAGTACCCACCCCGGACAGGGGGCTTTGTGGATTGAAGCTTTCTTT. Translated, it gives CASSTHPGQGALWIEAFF.

With regard to this clonotype: One end of the junction is discordant with germline, which a read error may explain. J is TRBJ2-3 and V is TRBV5-6, with TRBD2 matching 10 bases. This CDR3 region has 17 residues. From germline, CDR1 is SGHDT and CDR2 YYEEEE. The CDR3 protein is CASNLEWLAGATDTQYF. The CDR3, as DNA: TGTGCCAGCAACTTGGAGTGGCTAGCGGGGGCCACAGATACGCAGTATTTT. The full variable domain, its missing parts supplied by reference TRBV5-6 and TRBJ2-3, is DAGVTQSPTHLIKTRGQQVTLRCSPKSGHDTVSWYQQALGQGPQFIFQYYEEEERQRGNFPDRFSGHQFPNYSSELNVNALLLGDSALYLCASNLEWLAGATDTQYFGPGTRLTVL.

Regarding this clonotype: A read error may be the cause here, since a much bigger clone is one base away. The rearrangement joins TRBV28 to TRBJ1-1; D is possibly TRBD1 (6 bases). The length of the CDR3 is 13 residues. Per the germline V gene, CDR1 is MDHEN and CDR2 is SYDVKM. The CDR3 region has the DNA TGTACCAGCAGCCTAGGGGGGCGTGGTGAAGCTTTCTTT. As protein: CTSSLGGRGEAFF.

This chain links TRBV7-4 with TRBJ1-4; D uncertain. Germline V gene sequence: CDR1 SGHVT, CDR2 SQSDAQ. V dropped 4 bases and J dropped 0 bases, with 12 bases sitting between them. The CDR3 totals 16 residues. The CDR3 loop is CASSSASNATNEKLFF. The DNA for the CDR3 is TGTGCCAGCAGCTCAGCGAGTAATGCAACTAATGAAAAACTGTTTTTT. Using reference TRBV7-4 and TRBJ1-4 for the parts outside the CDR3, the full variable domain is GAGVSQSPRYKVAKRGRDVALRCDSISGHVTLYWYRQTLGQGSEVLTYSQSDAQRDKSGRPSGRFSAERPERSVSTLKIQRTEQGDSAVYLCASSSASNATNEKLFFGSGTQLSVL.

Ten or more counts support this clonotype. The rearrangement uses TRBV7-9 and TRBJ2-3; D remains unclear. There are 16 residues in the CDR3. Trimming shortened V by 4 bases and J by 1 base, and 15 bases separated the two germline ends. The V gene's germline CDR1 is SEHNR and CDR2 FQNEAQ (reference sequence). The CDR3 sequence: CASSSPGAGGTDTQYF. The CDR3 bases are TGTGCCAGCAGCTCTCCGGGCGCAGGCGGCACAGATACGCAGTATTTT.

The V gene is TRBV11-2, the J gene TRBJ2-7; D tentatively fits TRBD1 or TRBD2 (5 bases each). The V and J ends lost 1 base and 2 bases respectively, with 15 bases between them. Per germline, CDR1 SGHAT and CDR2 FQNNGV. This CDR3 has 16 residues. The CDR3: CASSLGTGTRAYEQYF. CDR3 DNA: TGTGCCAGCAGCTTAGGTACCGGGACGCGCGCCTACGAGCAGTACTTC.

V gene TRBV7-9 combines with J gene TRBJ1-2, with D tentatively TRBD1 (5 bases). Trimming cost V 1 base and J 8 bases, with 11 bases left between them. There are 13 residues in the CDR3. From germline, CDR1 is SEHNR and CDR2 FQNEAQ (reference sequence). The CDR3 coding sequence is TGTGCCAGCAGCTTAGGGGACCTCCTAGGCTACACCTTC. Its translation is CASSLGDLLGYTF. Full variable domain (missing parts from reference TRBV7-9 and TRBJ1-2): DTGVSQNPRHKITKRGQNVTFRCDPISEHNRLYWYRQTLGQGPEFLTYFQNEAQLEKSRLLSDRFSAERPKGSFSTLEIQRTEQGDSAMYLCASSLGDLLGYTFGSGTRLTVV.

The chain combines TRBV12-5 with TRBJ2-7; TRBD1 is a possible D gene (6 bases). The CDR3 is 16 amino acids. Germline V gives CDR1 LGHNT, CDR2 FRNRAP. V was cut by 6 bases and J by 0 bases, with 18 bases left in between. CDR3: CASGLWLGAGSYEQYF. The CDR3 DNA is TGTGCTAGTGGACTCTGGCTGGGGGCGGGCTCCTACGAGCAGTACTTC.

With respect to this clonotype: A read error may be the cause here, since a much bigger clone is one base away. This rearrangement joins TRBV7-3 to TRBJ2-3; tentatively, D is TRBD1 (6 bases). The CDR3 extends over 13 amino acids. Germline V gene data show CDR1 as SGHTA and CDR2 as FQGTGA. The CDR3 sequence: CVSRSRGRDTQYF. CDR3 bases: TGTGTCAGCAGGTCCAGGGGAAGGGATACGCAGTATTTT.

This clonotype was counted at least ten times. In DNA, the CDR3 is TGCAGTGCTAAAGTAGCGGGAGGGCCGGGGGAGCAGTACTTC. Translated, it gives CSAKVAGGPGEQYF. The chain couples TRBV20-1 to TRBJ2-7, with 11 bases that match TRBD2. The CDR3 sequence is 14 residues long. Germline trimming cut 4 bases from V and 7 bases from J; bases unmatched to any gene: 9. Germline V CDR1 and CDR2: DFQATT, SNEGSKA (reference sequence).

This clonotype occurred many times. The chain joins TRBV6-5 to TRBJ1-4; D unresolved. The CDR3 covers 14 residues. V gave up 5 bases and J gave up 6 bases, with 13 bases separating them. Germline V gene data show CDR1 as MNHEY and CDR2 as SVGAGI. Here the CDR3 reads CASSPESRDEKLFF. CDR3 sequence (DNA): TGTGCCAGCAGTCCCGAAAGTCGCGATGAAAAACTGTTTTTT.